Below are 24 T cell receptor beta chains sequenced from a single sample in a study of blood T cell repertoires in COVID-19. Assay used: immunoSEQ multiplex PCR; TCRdb lists only in-frame clones, some missing. Found here are over 150,000 clones, approximately 79% of them singletons; the top ten hold 7.3%. Sequences were obtained from PBMCs or T cells enriched from blood (not recorded which). Every receptor here comes from a man aged 50 to 59 who had recovered from COVID-19.

This chain uses TRBV19 with TRBJ1-1, with TRBD1 matching 7 bases. CDR1 and CDR2 (germline): LNHDA, SQIVND (reference sequence). V was pared by 9 bases and J by 4 bases, with 8 bases of the junction left unmatched. This CDR3 has 13 residues. In DNA, the CDR3 is TGTGCCAGCCTCCCGACAGGGTCCACTGAAGCTTTCTTT. It yields the protein CASLPTGSTEAFF.

V gene TRBV7-9 combines with J gene TRBJ2-1; 12 bases match TRBD1. Germline V lookup: CDR1 SEHNR, CDR2 FQNEAQ (reference sequence). Trimming at V came to 7 bases and at J to 7 bases, leaving 8 bases not matched to a gene. This CDR3 spans 15 amino acids. CDR3 nucleotides: TGTGCCAGCAACTACCGGGACAGGGGGCGGAATGAGCAGTTCTTC. Amino acid sequence: CASNYRDRGRNEQFF. Based on the CDR3 plus reference TRBV7-9 and TRBJ2-1, the full variable domain is DTGVSQNPRHKITKRGQNVTFRCDPISEHNRLYWYRQTLGQGPEFLTYFQNEAQLEKSRLLSDRFSAERPKGSFSTLEIQRTEQGDSAMYLCASNYRDRGRNEQFFGPGTRLTVL.

CDR3 nucleotides: TGTGCCTGGAGTGTAGGGGGCTATTCGTTCGAGCAGTACTTC. It yields the protein CAWSVGGYSFEQYF. The chain has TRBV30 and TRBJ2-7, with TRBD1 identical over 7 bases. CDR1 is GTSNPN, CDR2 SVGIG, per germline (reference sequence). The CDR3 consists of 14 residues. Germline trimming cut 0 bases from V and 6 bases from J; bases unmatched to any gene: 8.

The V gene is TRBV15, the J gene TRBJ1-1, with 9 bases fitting TRBD1. After removal of 4 bases from V and 3 bases from J, the junction contained 6 bases not matched to a gene. Per the germline V gene, CDR1 is LNHNV and CDR2 is YYDKDF (reference sequence). The CDR3 consists of 15 residues. CDR3 region: CATSTTGGAYTEAFF. CDR3 nucleotides: TGTGCCACCAGCACCACAGGGGGCGCGTACACTGAAGCTTTCTTT. The full variable domain, with the rest looked up from reference TRBV15 and TRBJ1-1, is DAMVIQNPRYQVTQFGKPVTLSCSQTLNHNVMYWYQQKSSQAPKLLFHYYDKDFNNEADTPDNFQSRRPNTSFCFLDIRSPGLGDTAMYLCATSTTGGAYTEAFFGQGTRLTVV.

This chain joins TRBV9 and TRBJ2-7; 13 bases map to TRBD2. Germline assignment: CDR1 SGDLS and CDR2 YYNGEE. This CDR3 contains 16 residues. J was trimmed by 6 bases and V by 2 bases; bases with no gene match: 8. DNA of the CDR3: TGTGCCAGCAGCGTTACTAGCGGGGGGGCTGGGCTCGAGCAGTACTTC. It codes for CASSVTSGGAGLEQYF. Full variable domain (remainder filled in from reference TRBV9 and TRBJ2-7): DSGVTQTPKHLITATGQRVTLRCSPRSGDLSVYWYQQSLDQGLQFLIQYYNGEERAKGNILERFSAQQFPDLHSELNLSSLELGDSALYFCASSVTSGGAGLEQYFGPGTRLTVT.

This clone appeared once. J is TRBJ1-6 and V is TRBV19; possibly TRBD1 for D (6 bases). This CDR3 has 14 residues. The ends were cut back, 1 base at V and 7 bases at J, with 8 bases in the middle. Germline V lookup: CDR1 LNHDA, CDR2 SQIVND (reference sequence). The CDR3 sequence: CASSIVGQNSPLHF. CDR3 coding DNA: TGTGCCAGTAGTATAGTTGGACAGAATTCACCCCTCCACTTT.

The rearrangement links TRBV6-4 to TRBJ1-5; 8 positions match TRBD1. After removal of 1 base from V and 5 bases from J, the junction contained 7 bases not matched to a gene. The length of the CDR3 is 16 residues. Looked up from germline, CDR1 is MRHNA and CDR2 is SNTAGT. The CDR3 DNA follows: TGTGCCAGCAGTGACTGCGGCAGGGGGCTCCATCAGCCCCAGCATTTT. The encoded protein is CASSDCGRGLHQPQHF.

This clone has only a few counts. The chain joins TRBV6-1 to TRBJ2-6; weak D call: TRBD2 (5 bases). The germline V gene has CDR1 MNHNS and CDR2 SASEGT. The CDR3 covers 15 residues. Trimming took 2 bases from V and 0 from J, leaving 5 bases between them. The CDR3 DNA sequence: TGTGCCAGCAGTGAAACTAGCTCTGGGGCCAACGTCCTGACTTTC. It is translated as CASSETSSGANVLTF.

The J gene is TRBJ2-3, the V gene TRBV3-1 (or the pseudogene TRBV3-2), with TRBD2 identical over 7 bases. From germline, CDR1 is LGHDT and CDR2 YNNKEL (reference sequence). The CDR3 sequence is 15 residues long. V was clipped by 4 bases and J by 3 bases; unmatched bases: 7. The CDR3 loop reads CASSLSSGETDTQYF. The CDR3, as DNA: TGTGCCAGCAGCCTGTCTAGCGGTGAGACAGATACGCAGTATTTT.

V is TRBV15 and J is TRBJ2-5, with TRBD1 matching over 10 bases. Germline loops: CDR1 LNHNV, CDR2 YYDKDF (reference sequence). The V segment lost 5 bases and the J segment 3 bases; nucleotides outside the gene matches: 6. CDR3 length equals 15 residues. CDR3 in amino acids: CATSSSGQGEETQYF. DNA for the CDR3: TGTGCCACCAGCTCGTCAGGACAGGGGGAAGAGACCCAGTACTTC.

The chain has TRBV7-2 and TRBJ2-1, with TRBD2 matching 13 bases. The germline V gene has CDR1 SGHTA and CDR2 FQGNSA. The CDR3 length is 15 residues. With 6 bases clipped from V and 4 bases from J, the junction kept 3 bases outside the gene matches. CDR3: CASRTSGGWYNEQFF. CDR3 nucleotide sequence: TGTGCCAGCAGGACTAGCGGGGGGTGGTACAATGAGCAGTTCTTC. The full variable domain, rest sourced from reference TRBV7-2 and TRBJ2-1, is GAGVSQSPSNKVTEKGKDVELRCDPISGHTALYWYRQSLGQGLEFLIYFQGNSAPDKSGLPSDRFSAERTGGSVSTLTIQRTQQEDSAVYLCASRTSGGWYNEQFFGPGTRLTVL.

J is TRBJ1-1 and V is TRBV4-1; D is unresolved. The germline V gene encodes CDR1 MGHRA and CDR2 YSYEKL. The CDR3 sequence is 13 residues long. V was trimmed by 0 bases and J by 10 bases, leaving 12 bases between them. The CDR3 reads CASSQDRSVPAFF. As DNA, the CDR3 is TGCGCCAGCAGCCAAGATCGATCGGTCCCAGCTTTCTTT.

The chain links TRBV7-8 to TRBJ2-7, with 8 bases matching TRBD1. This CDR3 spans 15 amino acids. The junction had 5 bases not matched to a gene; V was cut back by 4 bases and J by 0 bases. Germline V lookup: CDR1 SGHVS, CDR2 FQNEAQ. The CDR3 DNA reads TGTGCCAGCAGCTCCCGGGACAGGAGCTCCTACGAGCAGTACTTC. Encoded protein: CASSSRDRSSYEQYF.

There are a few counts of this clone. The chain links TRBV19 to TRBJ2-3, with 8 bases identical to TRBD1. The CDR3 is 15 residues long. Germline CDR1 is LNHDA and CDR2 is SQIVND (reference sequence). V was clipped by 6 bases and J by 7 bases; unmatched bases: 12. CDR3 in DNA: TGTGCCAGTAGAGGACCGTTTCCAGGGGGCTATACGCAGTATTTT. Residues: CASRGPFPGGYTQYF.

In its sample, this clone was seen once. This chain joins TRBV4-2 and TRBJ2-1, with 7 bases that match TRBD2. This CDR3 has 14 residues. Germline CDR1 is LGHNA and CDR2 is YNFKEQ. V gave up 3 bases and J gave up 5 bases; unmatched junction bases: 4. The CDR3, as DNA: TGTGCCAGCAGCCACCCAGGGAGGGACAATGAGCAGTTCTTC. Protein product: CASSHPGRDNEQFF.

The V gene is TRBV6-5, the J gene TRBJ1-2, with TRBD1 as a possible D gene (6 bases). CDR1 is MNHEY, CDR2 SVGAGI, per germline. V was cut by 2 bases and J by 5 bases, with 12 bases left in between. This CDR3 has 14 residues. The CDR3, as DNA: TGTGCCAGCAGTTACCTGGACAGTACTTATGGCTACACCTTC. It specifies CASSYLDSTYGYTF.

The chain links TRBV6-5 to TRBJ1-6; perhaps TRBD1 as D (6 bases). The CDR3 extends over 14 amino acids. The V and J ends lost 5 bases and 9 bases respectively, with 14 bases between them. Germline V lookup: CDR1 MNHEY, CDR2 SVGAGI. CDR3 DNA sequence: TGTGCCAGCAGTCGGACAGCCAAGGGTTCACCCCTCCACTTT. It translates to CASSRTAKGSPLHF.

The chain links TRBV6-5 to TRBJ1-4; 11 bases are shared with TRBD1. V lost 9 bases, J lost 7 bases, and 10 bases stayed unmatched. Germline CDR1 MNHEY, CDR2 SVGAGI. This CDR3 spans 15 amino acids. The CDR3 sequence: CASTDRGPGREKLFF. In DNA, the CDR3 is TGTGCCAGTACGGACAGGGGGCCGGGGCGTGAAAAACTGTTTTTT.

The chain employs TRBV27 and TRBJ1-2, with TRBD1 as a possible D gene (5 bases). Germline loops: CDR1 MNHEY, CDR2 SMNVEV (reference sequence). This CDR3 is 16 amino acids long. V lost 0 bases and J lost 4, with 15 bases in between. CDR3 protein: CASSLSSGNLGYGYTF. For the CDR3, the DNA is TGTGCCAGCAGTTTATCGTCAGGGAATTTGGGCTATGGCTACACCTTC.

With respect to this clone: Other DNA sequences from this sample encode an identical CDR3 as well. The rearrangement links TRBV7-2 to TRBJ1-5, with D perhaps TRBD1 (5 bases). Germline V lookup: CDR1 SGHTA, CDR2 FQGNSA. The V end was cut by 1 base, the J end by 2 bases, with 6 bases between. The CDR3 spans 14 residues. The CDR3 is CASSLGGGNQPQHF. As DNA, the CDR3 is TGTGCCAGCAGCTTAGGGGGGGGCAATCAGCCCCAGCATTTT. The complete variable domain, with remaining parts taken from reference TRBV7-2 and TRBJ1-5, reads GAGVSQSPSNKVTEKGKDVELRCDPISGHTALYWYRQSLGQGLEFLIYFQGNSAPDKSGLPSDRFSAERTGGSVSTLTIQRTQQEDSAVYLCASSLGGGNQPQHFGDGTRLSIL.

The chain has TRBV6-2 or TRBV6-3 and TRBJ1-1, with D possibly matching TRBD1 (5 bases). The ends were cut back, 6 bases at V and 4 bases at J, with 21 bases in the middle. CDR3 length: 16 residues. Germline V gives CDR1 MNHEY, CDR2 SVGEGT. The CDR3 DNA follows: TGTGCCAGCAGCCCTTCGCCGGGCGGGGGTACCACTGAAGCTTTCTTT. Its protein product is CASSPSPGGGTTEAFF.

The rearrangement uses TRBV19 and TRBJ2-7; 7 positions match TRBD1. Per the germline V gene, CDR1 is LNHDA and CDR2 is SQIVND (reference sequence). The junction had 8 bases not matched to a gene; V was cut back by 5 bases and J by 1 base. The CDR3 totals 15 residues. In DNA, the CDR3 is TGTGCCAGTAGTGCCGACAGGGTGGGTTCCTACGAGCAGTACTTC. This sequence encodes CASSADRVGSYEQYF.

The chain couples TRBV6-2 or TRBV6-3 to TRBJ1-1, with 7 bases aligning to TRBD1. This CDR3 is 15 amino acids long. Looked up from germline, CDR1 is MNHEY and CDR2 is SVGEGT. The V gene end was trimmed by 7 bases and the J gene end by 2 bases; junction bases not matched to a gene: 10. The DNA for the CDR3 is TGTGCCAGCACCCCTCCGACAGGGACAAACACTGAAGCTTTCTTT. Translation gives CASTPPTGTNTEAFF.

The chain recombines TRBV19 with TRBJ2-1; 8 bases map to TRBD1. CDR3 length: 15 residues. The germline CDR1 and CDR2 sequences are LNHDA and SQIVND (reference sequence). V shed 7 bases and J 6 bases; nucleotides not matched to a gene: 11. CDR3 sequence (DNA): TGTGCCAGTAAACGGGCTGGACAGGGTGGCAATGAGCAGTTCTTC. This gives the protein CASKRAGQGGNEQFF.